These 31 T cell receptor beta chains share one sample of origin, sequenced in a study of cytomegalovirus exposure and HLA in healthy donors. PCR amplification relied on 60 Vbeta primers (plus 13 Jbeta primers). This table comes from immunoSEQ multiplex PCR, and its TCRdb copy is limited to in-frame clones, with some not included. The repertoire has about 210,000 clones, about four fifths of them found once; the top ten carry 5.5% to 7.5%. Specimen: PBMCs. The receptors come from a man between 40 and 49 years old in good health and CMV-seropositive.

The rearrangement joins TRBV4-1 to TRBJ2-7, with D possibly matching TRBD1 (5 bases). CDR1 is MGHRA, CDR2 YSYEKL, per germline. CDR3 length: 14 residues. Trimming took off 1 base at V and 4 bases at J, with 11 bases between the two ends. Here the CDR3 DNA reads TGCGCCAGCAGCCAAGGGTTCAGGGAATACGAGCAGTACTTC. It yields the protein CASSQGFREYEQYF.

The genes are TRBV6-6 and TRBJ1-1; TRBD1 agrees at 7 bases. This CDR3 is built from 14 residues. The V segment lost 6 bases and the J segment 4 bases; nucleotides outside the gene matches: 8. Germline assignment: CDR1 MNHNY and CDR2 SVGAGI (reference sequence). The CDR3 loop reads CASSGTDIGTEAFF. As DNA, the CDR3 is TGTGCCAGCAGCGGGACAGACATCGGCACTGAAGCTTTCTTT.

The rearrangement joins TRBV6-6 to TRBJ1-5, with D perhaps TRBD1 (5 bases). The CDR3 runs to 16 residues. CDR1 is MNHNY, CDR2 SVGAGI, per germline (reference sequence). V was cut by 2 bases and J by 2 bases, with 13 bases left in between. The CDR3 region is CASSYGAPPGNQPQHF. The CDR3 nucleotides read TGTGCCAGCAGTTACGGGGCACCCCCAGGCAATCAGCCCCAGCATTTT.

This chain links TRBV6-1 with TRBJ2-5, with D uncertain. This CDR3 has 13 amino acids. CDR1 is MNHNS, CDR2 SASEGT, per germline. The ends were cut back, 8 bases at V and 4 bases at J, with 14 bases in the middle. The CDR3: CASVAVLGETQYF. The DNA of the CDR3 is TGTGCCAGCGTCGCGGTTCTGGGAGAGACCCAGTACTTC.

This clone has just one count. The gene calls are TRBV6-5 and TRBJ2-4, with a possible D match to TRBD1 (6 bases). CDR3 length equals 16 residues. Germline V gene sequence: CDR1 MNHEY, CDR2 SVGAGI. Trimming stripped 4 bases from V and 1 base from J, with 14 bases between. The CDR3 reads CASSFSTGLAKNIQYF. CDR3 nucleotide sequence: TGTGCCAGCAGTTTCTCCACAGGGTTGGCCAAAAACATTCAGTACTTC.

V and J are TRBV6-1 and TRBJ2-7; TRBD1 matches 7 bases. The V and J ends lost 5 bases and 4 bases, in that order; junction bases with no gene match: 5. The germline CDR1 and CDR2 sequences are MNHNS and SASEGT. The length of the CDR3 is 13 residues. This CDR3 reads CASSLTGSYEQYV. The CDR3 nucleotides read TGTGCCAGCAGTTTGACAGGGTCGTACGAGCAGTACGTC.

V usage is TRBV7-2 and J usage is TRBJ2-3; 7 bases are a match to TRBD2. The CDR3 length is 15 residues. Trimming at V came to 7 bases and at J to 11 bases, leaving 18 bases not matched to a gene. The germline gives CDR1 SGHTA, CDR2 FQGNSA. In DNA form, the CDR3 reads TGTGCCAGCATAGAGGCAGGGACCTCGCGGGGGATGCAGTATTTT. It is translated as CASIEAGTSRGMQYF.

This chain uses TRBV11-2 with TRBJ1-1, with D unresolved. V lost 2 bases and J lost 4, with 5 bases in between. Germline values: CDR1 SGHAT, CDR2 FQNNGV. This CDR3 is built from 12 residues. CDR3: CASSLPGTEAFF. CDR3 DNA sequence: TGTGCCAGCAGCTTACCAGGCACTGAAGCTTTCTTT.

The J gene is TRBJ2-1, the V gene TRBV19; TRBD2 might be the D (9 bases). Germline V gives CDR1 LNHDA, CDR2 SQIVND (reference sequence). V was trimmed by 6 bases and J by 5 bases, leaving 26 bases between them. The CDR3 sequence is 18 residues long. CDR3 sequence: CASSWTGYGTSPNNEQFF. CDR3 sequence (DNA): TGTGCCAGTAGCTGGACAGGGTACGGGACTAGCCCTAACAATGAGCAGTTCTTC.

The rearrangement uses TRBV27 and TRBJ2-5, with D possibly matching TRBD1 (6 bases). V shed 2 bases and J shed 2 bases, with 12 bases lying between them. The germline V gene has CDR1 MNHEY and CDR2 SMNVEV (reference sequence). The length of the CDR3 is 15 residues. CDR3 bases: TGTGCCAGCAGTTTAACCCGACAGGCGCAAGAGACCCAGTACTTC. Its protein is CASSLTRQAQETQYF.

This clone was seen once. The chain joins TRBV29-1 to TRBJ2-2; perhaps TRBD2 as D (5 bases). This CDR3 spans 12 amino acids. Deletions cut 4 bases from V and 8 bases from J, with 11 bases between. Germline loops: CDR1 SQVTM, CDR2 ANQGSEA. Written as DNA, the CDR3 is TGCAGCGTTGGCCTAGCTCTGGGGGAGCTGTTTTTT. Encoded protein: CSVGLALGELFF.

This clone was counted only a few times. This chain joins TRBV6-1 and TRBJ1-2; D gene ambiguous. Looked up from germline, CDR1 is MNHNS and CDR2 is SASEGT. The CDR3 is made up of 10 amino acids. Trimming stripped 2 bases from V and 11 bases from J, with 6 bases between. This chain's CDR3 is CASSELVYTF. Here the CDR3 DNA reads TGTGCCAGCAGTGAACTCGTGTACACCTTC.

The V and J genes are TRBV13 and TRBJ1-1; D uncertain. The ends were cut back, 8 bases at V and 6 bases at J, with 10 bases in the middle. Looked up from germline, CDR1 is PRHDT and CDR2 is FYEKMQ (reference sequence). The CDR3 has 11 amino acids. This CDR3 reads CASQAASEAFF. CDR3 bases: TGTGCCAGCCAGGCCGCTTCTGAAGCTTTCTTT.

The table lists this clone with a few counts. The CDR3 is CAGKRGNTEAFF. The CDR3 nucleotides are TGTGCCGGGAAAAGGGGGAACACTGAAGCTTTCTTT. This chain links TRBV30 with TRBJ1-1; weak D call: TRBD1 (5 bases). Per germline, CDR1 GTSNPN and CDR2 SVGIG (reference sequence). This CDR3 region has 12 residues. V was shortened by 8 bases and J by 1 base, with 11 bases between the two germline ends.

The chain employs TRBV9 and TRBJ1-6; TRBD1 is a possible D gene (6 bases). V lost 4 bases, J lost 6 bases, and 14 bases lay in between. Germline V lookup: CDR1 SGDLS, CDR2 YYNGEE. This CDR3 comprises 15 residues. CDR3 loop: CASSTSGQINSPLHF. CDR3 coding DNA: TGTGCCAGCAGCACGTCGGGACAAATTAATTCACCCCTCCACTTT.

This clone was seen a handful of times. V and J are TRBV7-6 and TRBJ1-2; 8 positions match TRBD1. The CDR3 sequence is 14 residues long. Trimming removed 10 bases from V and 4 bases from J; junction bases left unmatched: 11. CDR1 is SGHVS, CDR2 FNYEAQ, per germline. CDR3 in DNA: TGTGCCACCGAACCCCAGGGGGCCCCCTATGGCTACACCTTC. Its translation is CATEPQGAPYGYTF.

This sequence joins TRBV5-1 and TRBJ2-2, with TRBD1 matching 8 bases. CDR1 and CDR2 (germline): SGHRS, YFSETQ. The CDR3 spans 15 residues. The J segment lost 2 bases and the V segment lost 5 bases, leaving 5 bases of the junction unmatched. CDR3 nucleotides: TGCGCCAGCAGTACAGGGGGGAAAAACACCGGGGAGCTGTTTTTT. It translates to CASSTGGKNTGELFF.

CDR3 DNA: TGTGCCAGCAGCTTAGAAGCGGGACTAGCGGACAATGAGCAGTTCTTC. Residues: CASSLEAGLADNEQFF. V gene TRBV7-2 combines with J gene TRBJ2-1; 11 bases map to TRBD2. Losses at the gene ends were 1 base for V and 5 bases for J; bases not matched to a gene: 4. The germline gives CDR1 SGHTA, CDR2 FQGNSA. This CDR3 is built from 16 residues.

V gene TRBV7-9 combines with J gene TRBJ2-6, with unresolved D. Germline lookup yields CDR1 SEHNR and CDR2 FQNEAQ (reference sequence). CDR3 length equals 15 residues. Trimming pared 5 bases from V and 0 bases from J, leaving 8 bases between. DNA of the CDR3: TGTGCCAGCAGCGCATCGGGCTCTGGGGCCAACGTCCTGACTTTC. As protein: CASSASGSGANVLTF.

This clone has only a few counts. This chain uses TRBV2 with TRBJ2-5, with a possible D match to TRBD1 (5 bases). CDR1 and CDR2 from the germline V gene are SNHLY and FYNNEI. Trimming pared 8 bases from V and 1 base from J, leaving 11 bases between. The CDR3 extends over 13 amino acids. The CDR3 protein is CASGGHRQETQYF. The CDR3 DNA follows: TGTGCCAGCGGTGGACACCGCCAAGAGACCCAGTACTTC.

Written as DNA, the CDR3 is TGTGCCAGCAGCCAGGGGGGAGATACGCAGTATTTT. It is translated as CASSQGGDTQYF. The chain links TRBV27 to TRBJ2-3, with TRBD1 as a possible D gene (7 bases). V shed 6 bases and J shed 5 bases, with 9 bases lying between them. Germline V gives CDR1 MNHEY, CDR2 SMNVEV (reference sequence). The CDR3 sequence is 12 residues long.

In this sample, this clone turned up a few times. The chain joins TRBV7-2 to TRBJ2-1, with a possible D match to TRBD2 (6 bases). This CDR3 spans 15 amino acids. The germline gives CDR1 SGHTA, CDR2 FQGNSA. The V gene lost 2 bases and the J gene lost 8 bases, with 16 bases spanning the gap. The CDR3 protein is CASSLSPWTGDEQFF. DNA for the CDR3: TGTGCCAGCAGCTTAAGCCCCTGGACGGGAGATGAGCAGTTCTTC. The full variable domain, its missing parts supplied by reference TRBV7-2 and TRBJ2-1, is GAGVSQSPSNKVTEKGKDVELRCDPISGHTALYWYRQSLGQGLEFLIYFQGNSAPDKSGLPSDRFSAERTGGSVSTLTIQRTQQEDSAVYLCASSLSPWTGDEQFFGPGTRLTVL.

The CDR3 bases are TGTGCCAGCAGCGGTAGCGGGAGAAATGAGCAGTTCTTC. Its protein product is CASSGSGRNEQFF. This chain connects TRBV7-6 to TRBJ2-1; 9 nucleotides line up with TRBD2. The junction had 3 bases not matched to a gene; V was cut back by 5 bases and J by 7 bases. Germline V gene sequence: CDR1 SGHVS, CDR2 FNYEAQ. The CDR3 covers 13 residues. The entire variable domain, with the rest obtained from reference TRBV7-6 and TRBJ2-1, is as follows: GAGVSQSPRYKVTKRGQDVALRCDPISGHVSLYWYRQALGQGPEFLTYFNYEAQQDKSGLPNDRFSAERPEGSISTLTIQRTEQRDSAMYRCASSGSGRNEQFFGPGTRLTVL.

The chain employs TRBV23-1 and TRBJ2-1; TRBD1 matches at 9 bases. TRBV23-1 falls under the ORF class, with uncertain function. Trimming at V came to 0 bases and at J to 6 bases, leaving 0 bases not matched to a gene. The CDR3 runs 14 residues. CDR3 sequence (DNA): TGCGCCAGCAGTCAATCGACAGGGGGCAATGAGCAGTTCTTC. It encodes CASSQSTGGNEQFF.

The chain employs TRBV5-1 and TRBJ2-7; D is possibly TRBD2 (5 bases). This CDR3 region has 16 residues. The V end was cut by 0 bases, the J end by 2 bases, with 15 bases between. Germline CDR1 and CDR2: SGHRS and YFSETQ. The DNA for the CDR3 is TGCGCCAGCAGCTTGGCCCTGGCGGGTAAGGCCTACGAGCAGTACTTC. Encoded protein: CASSLALAGKAYEQYF. Looking up the rest from reference TRBV5-1 and TRBJ2-7 gives the full variable domain: KAGVTQTPRYLIKTRGQQVTLSCSPISGHRSVSWYQQTPGQGLQFLFEYFSETQRNKGNFPGRFSGRQFSNSRSEMNVSTLELGDSALYLCASSLALAGKAYEQYFGPGTRLTVT.

This chain joins TRBV6-6 and TRBJ2-7; 7 bases agree with TRBD2. The CDR3 spans 13 residues. V dropped 0 bases and J dropped 5; count of bases not matched to a gene: 1. From germline, CDR1 is MNHNY and CDR2 SVGAGI (reference sequence). The chain's CDR3 is CASSYSGRDEQYF. CDR3 sequence (DNA): TGTGCCAGCAGTTACTCGGGGAGGGACGAGCAGTACTTC.

V gene TRBV27 combines with J gene TRBJ2-2; TRBD1 might be the D (5 bases). V was shortened by 8 bases and J by 6 bases, with 16 bases between the two germline ends. CDR3 length equals 14 residues. CDR1 and CDR2 (germline): MNHEY, SMNVEV (reference sequence). The CDR3 nucleotides read TGTGCCAGCTCCAAAACAGGTGCCCCCGGGGAGCTGTTTTTT. It specifies CASSKTGAPGELFF.

This clone was counted once. The rearrangement joins TRBV7-6 to TRBJ2-2; 9 positions match TRBD2. V gave up 2 bases and J gave up 6 bases; unmatched junction bases: 4. The CDR3 totals 15 residues. Per the germline V gene, CDR1 is SGHVS and CDR2 is FNYEAQ. The CDR3 here is CASSLLAGEPGELFF. Written as DNA, the CDR3 is TGTGCCAGCAGCTTATTAGCGGGAGAGCCCGGGGAGCTGTTTTTT.

The chain uses TRBV30 and TRBJ1-1; TRBD1 aligns across 10 bases. The CDR3 runs to 14 residues. V gave up 3 bases and J gave up 7 bases; unmatched junction bases: 8. CDR1 and CDR2 (germline): GTSNPN, SVGIG (reference sequence). The CDR3 sequence is CAWSRQGAKVEAFF. CDR3 nucleotide sequence: TGTGCCTGGAGCAGACAGGGGGCGAAGGTTGAAGCTTTCTTT. Based on the CDR3 plus reference TRBV30 and TRBJ1-1, the full variable domain is SQTIHQWPATLVQPVGSPLSLECTVEGTSNPNLYWYRQAAGRGLQLLFYSVGIGQISSEVPQNLSASRPQDRQFILSSKKLLLSDSGFYLCAWSRQGAKVEAFFGQGTRLTVV.

V and J are TRBV4-1 and TRBJ2-7, with TRBD1 identical over 7 bases. The CDR3 consists of 14 residues. With V trimmed by 2 bases and J by 7 bases, 8 bases remained unmatched. The germline V gene has CDR1 MGHRA and CDR2 YSYEKL. CDR3 residues: CASSQRDSLGEQYV. Written as DNA, the CDR3 is TGCGCCAGCAGCCAAAGGGACAGTCTGGGGGAGCAGTACGTC.

This chain links TRBV18 with TRBJ1-5; D is unresolved. The CDR3 is 14 amino acids. Germline CDR1 reads KGHSH; CDR2 reads LQKENI. Trimming removed 2 bases from V and 2 bases from J, with 7 bases in between. This chain's CDR3 is CASSPAQGNQPQHF. Here the CDR3 DNA reads TGTGCCAGCTCACCAGCGCAGGGCAATCAGCCCCAGCATTTT.